The source of this T cell receptor beta chain is a study of patients and donors after allogeneic stem cell transplantation. This CDR3 is built from 15 residues. Germline lookup yields CDR1 KGHDR and CDR2 SFDVKD. The V and J ends lost 4 bases and 4 bases, in that order; junction bases with no gene match: 7. TCRdb ran MiXCR on the RT-PCR reads and lists one entry per CDR3 protein. The sample holds about 110,000 distinct CDR3 sequences, around 33% seen once. This chain links TRBV24-1 with TRBJ1-1; 8 positions match TRBD1. The origin of this receptor is a human donor who was either an allogeneic HSCT recipient or a stem cell or donor lymphocyte infusion donor (not recorded which). It is not recorded whose cells these are; they may come from a transplant donor. Sequencing used blood, either unsorted or a sorted T cell fraction (not recorded which). CDR3 in amino acids: CATSDTGQGGTEAFF. The CDR3 region has the DNA TGTGCCACCAGTGACACCGGACAGGGTGGCACTGAAGCTTTCTTT.